The TCR beta chain under discussion was sequenced for a study of beta chain features in type 1 diabetes. Study results and caveats: Healthy donors had naive, central memory and Treg TCRB repertoires that appeared less similar than those seen among patients. Shortening of TCRB CDR3s, moderate but significant, appeared in all four CD4+ subsets of Type 1 diabetes patients.

Expressed TCRB transcripts were sequenced because the entire RNA isolate underwent reverse transcription. Here immunoSEQ multiplex PCR was the method, and the copy in TCRdb shows in-frame clones only, minus some. This repertoire shows 300,000 to 350,000 clones, roughly 13% found once; its top ten account for roughly 0.015%. V lost 4 bases, J lost 7 bases, and 12 bases stayed unmatched. Germline V CDR1 and CDR2: MNHEY, SVGAGI. The CDR3 loop spans 16 amino acids. Regarding this clone: Its antigen remains unidentified.

Sequencing was carried out using naive CD4+ T cells from blood. The chain employs TRBV6-5 and TRBJ2-3; 9 nucleotides match TRBD2. The receptor's source is a woman between 18 and 29 years old with type 1 diabetes. The CDR3 is CASSLAGAGGPNTQYF. DNA for the CDR3: TGTGCCAGCAGTTTGGCAGGGGCGGGAGGGCCGAATACGCAGTATTTT.